This TCR beta chain was documented in a study of blood T cell repertoires in COVID-19. Study at large: Acute-phase and convalescent COVID-19 samples originated in the United States, Italy and Spain.

TCRdb's table, derived via immunoSEQ multiplex PCR, lists solely in-frame clones and lacks some. This table has some 70,000 clones, under 85% appearing once. Germline assignment: CDR1 MDHEN and CDR2 SYDVKM. The trim removed 5 bases at V and 6 bases at J, leaving 6 bases unmatched. The CDR3 runs 14 residues. The Seattle patients, enrolled during active infection, were followed longitudinally. The sequence derives from a man aged 55 to 70 with COVID-19, enrolled during active disease. The chain links TRBV28 to TRBJ2-3; 9 bases match TRBD2. Sequencing was performed on peripheral blood. DNA for the CDR3: TGTGCCAGCAGTCTGGCGGGGGGGCGTGATACGCAGTATTTT. Its translation is CASSLAGGRDTQYF.